The 21 T cell receptor beta chains in this list originate from one sample, sequenced in a study of blood T cells in healthy people across ages. For the second PCR, which ran for 7 to 11 cycles, a sample-barcoded 5' primer and a J-beta primer mix were used. TCRdb re-analysed the 5' RACE reads in MiXCR, keeping a single row per CDR3 protein. The profile covers over 600,000 distinct CDR3 sequences, with over 40% appearing a single time and 25% to 30% taken by the ten largest. Sequenced: blood. The receptors come from a man of 80 years or more in good health.

The chain is built from TRBV27 and TRBJ2-7; the D is unclear. The CDR3 is 15 residues long. Trimming removed 4 bases at V and 2 bases at J, with 15 bases between. The V gene's germline CDR1 is MNHEY and CDR2 SMNVEV (reference sequence). The chain's CDR3 is CASSSSRTFTYEQYF. The CDR3 nucleotides read TGTGCCAGCAGTTCCTCTCGGACGTTCACCTACGAGCAGTACTTC.

The chain has TRBV6-4 and TRBJ2-2, with D hard to call. V lost 5 bases and J 0 bases, leaving 7 bases between the germline ends. Germline values: CDR1 MRHNA, CDR2 SNTAGT. The CDR3 is 14 residues long. Here the CDR3 DNA reads TGTGCCAGCAGTTTAGAGACGAACACCGGGGAGCTGTTTTTT. Protein: CASSLETNTGELFF.

Many counts were recorded for this clonotype. The CDR3 bases are TGTGCCAGCAGTGAGACTAGCGGATTCTACAATGAGCAGTTCTTC. This translates into CASSETSGFYNEQFF. The chain has TRBV2 and TRBJ2-1, with 9 bases aligning to TRBD2. This CDR3 is 15 amino acids long. From germline, CDR1 is SNHLY and CDR2 FYNNEI. Trimming took 3 bases from V and 3 from J; bases not matched to a gene: 3.

The rearrangement links TRBV4-3 to TRBJ2-4; possibly TRBD1 for D (6 bases). There are 18 residues in the CDR3. Per the germline V gene, CDR1 is LGHNA and CDR2 is YSLEER. V lost 0 bases and J lost 0, with 15 bases in between. The chain's CDR3 is CASSQDLGAAIAKNIQYF. In DNA form, the CDR3 reads TGCGCCAGCAGCCAAGATTTGGGGGCAGCAATAGCCAAAAACATTCAGTACTTC.

This clonotype was counted a few times. The J gene is TRBJ2-5, the V gene TRBV2; the match to TRBD2 covers 8 bases. With V trimmed by 2 bases and J by 11 bases, 10 bases remained unmatched. Germline V gene sequence: CDR1 SNHLY, CDR2 FYNNEI. The CDR3 is 14 residues long. CDR3 sequence: CASSELGGGREQYF. For the CDR3, the DNA is TGTGCCAGCAGTGAATTGGGCGGGGGGCGTGAGCAGTACTTC.

This clonotype was seen a single time. The V call is TRBV7-6, the J call TRBJ2-1, with 7 nucleotides matching TRBD2. The CDR3 spans 15 residues. The J segment lost 5 bases and the V segment lost 1 base, leaving 5 bases of the junction unmatched. Germline CDR1 and CDR2: SGHVS and FNYEAQ. CDR3 DNA: TGTGCCAGCAGCTTAGGAGCGGGACCAAACAATGAGCAGTTCTTC. Protein product: CASSLGAGPNNEQFF. The full variable domain, rest sourced from reference TRBV7-6 and TRBJ2-1, is GAGVSQSPRYKVTKRGQDVALRCDPISGHVSLYWYRQALGQGPEFLTYFNYEAQQDKSGLPNDRFSAERPEGSISTLTIQRTEQRDSAMYRCASSLGAGPNNEQFFGPGTRLTVL.

About this clonotype: A much larger clone differs from this one at a single base, so this may be a read error. The chain recombines TRBV6-5 with TRBJ2-7, with 9 bases fitting TRBD2. CDR3 length equals 15 residues. Germline loops: CDR1 MNHEY, CDR2 SVGAGI. The V and J ends lost 6 bases and 4 bases, in that order; junction bases with no gene match: 10. CDR3 DNA sequence: TGTGCCAGCAGAGGGGGAGGTAGCGGGGGTTACGAGCAGTACTTC. It yields the protein CASRGGGSGGYEQYF.

This chain connects TRBV7-6 to TRBJ2-5; D is unresolved. CDR3 length equals 13 residues. Between the trimmed V and J ends, which lost 1 base and 5 bases, there was a span of 8 bases. Looked up from germline, CDR1 is SGHVS and CDR2 is FNYEAQ. This chain's CDR3 is CASSLVSRETQYF. Here the CDR3 DNA reads TGTGCCAGCAGCTTAGTATCCCGTGAGACCCAGTACTTC.

This clonotype was detected many times. J is TRBJ2-3 and V is TRBV7-2; 7 nucleotides agree with TRBD2. Germline V gene sequence: CDR1 SGHTA, CDR2 FQGNSA. V lost 2 bases to trimming and J lost 8 bases; unmatched junction nucleotides: 7. The CDR3 loop spans 14 amino acids. The CDR3 loop is CASSLSREQVTQYF. The DNA of the CDR3 is TGTGCCAGCAGCTTATCGCGGGAGCAAGTTACGCAGTATTTT.

The CDR3 loop is CASSSPGSPSYEQYF. The CDR3, as DNA: TGTGCCAGCAGCTCGCCCGGGAGCCCCTCCTACGAGCAGTACTTC. This sequence joins TRBV7-9 and TRBJ2-7, with a tentative D call TRBD2 (6 bases). The CDR3 has 15 residues. V dropped 4 bases and J dropped 0 bases, with 13 bases sitting between them. CDR1 and CDR2 from the germline V gene are SEHNR and FQNEAQ (reference sequence).

This clonotype was detected a few times. This rearrangement joins TRBV5-6 to TRBJ2-5; weak D call: TRBD1 (6 bases). CDR1 and CDR2 (germline): SGHDT, YYEEEE. V lost 1 base, J lost 3 bases, and 10 bases lay in between. The CDR3 length is 14 residues. CDR3 sequence: CASSLTGSKETQYF. The CDR3 DNA is TGTGCCAGCAGCTTGACAGGGTCCAAAGAGACCCAGTACTTC.

This clonotype was counted between two and nine times. This chain uses TRBV6-5 with TRBJ2-1, with TRBD1 as a possible D gene (5 bases). V was cut by 5 bases and J by 5 bases, with 10 bases left in between. This CDR3 has 13 residues. The germline V gene encodes CDR1 MNHEY and CDR2 SVGAGI. The CDR3 nucleotides read TGTGCCAGCAGTGTTCGCAGGGACAATGAGCAGTTCTTC. It translates to CASSVRRDNEQFF.

This clonotype showed up many times. The chain is built from TRBV7-2 and TRBJ1-1; D remains unclear. There are 13 residues in the CDR3. V gave up 5 bases and J gave up 1 base, with 8 bases separating them. Germline V gene lookup returns CDR1 SGHTA and CDR2 FQGNSA. The chain's CDR3 is CASSEGPNTEAFF. The CDR3 DNA sequence: TGTGCCAGCAGCGAGGGCCCGAACACTGAAGCTTTCTTT. The variable domain in full, completed from reference TRBV7-2 and TRBJ1-1, reads GAGVSQSPSNKVTEKGKDVELRCDPISGHTALYWYRQSLGQGLEFLIYFQGNSAPDKSGLPSDRFSAERTGGSVSTLTIQRTQQEDSAVYLCASSEGPNTEAFFGQGTRLTVV.

This clonotype was detected only a few times. This rearrangement joins TRBV25-1 to TRBJ1-4, with 8 bases aligning to TRBD1. The germline V gene encodes CDR1 MGHDK and CDR2 SYGVNS. Trimming cost V 3 bases and J 6 bases; bases outside gene matches: 6. The CDR3 length is 15 residues. The CDR3 coding sequence is TGTGCCAGCAGTGACACCGGACAGGGAGATGAAAAACTGTTTTTT. It is translated as CASSDTGQGDEKLFF.

The J gene is TRBJ2-5, the V gene TRBV7-9; D is perhaps TRBD2 (5 bases). This CDR3 has 15 residues. V dropped 6 bases and J dropped 11 bases, with 25 bases sitting between them. The germline gives CDR1 SEHNR, CDR2 FQNEAQ (reference sequence). Written as DNA, the CDR3 is TGTGCCAGCAGTGCAATTCGGGGTCCTTACAATGAGCAGTACTTC. This sequence encodes CASSAIRGPYNEQYF.

J is TRBJ1-1 and V is TRBV28; 10 bases fit TRBD1. CDR3 length: 15 amino acids. Germline CDR1 and CDR2: MDHEN and SYDVKM. The V and J ends lost 3 bases and 11 bases, in that order; junction bases with no gene match: 12. CDR3 sequence (DNA): TGTGCCAGCAGTTTTCCGGGACAGGGGATCGGTGGGGCTTTCTTT. It codes for CASSFPGQGIGGAFF.

With regard to this clonotype: At one end, the junction sequence differs from germline, possibly due to a read error. The CDR3 region has the DNA TGTGCCAGCAGCTTAGACCCGGGGAGGCAAGGGACCCAGTACTTC. Amino acids: CASSLDPGRQGTQYF. The V and J genes are TRBV7-2 and TRBJ2-5; possibly TRBD2 for D (6 bases). This CDR3 is 15 amino acids long. Germline V CDR1 and CDR2: SGHTA, FQGNSA. Full variable domain (remainder filled in from reference TRBV7-2 and TRBJ2-5): GAGVSQSPSNKVTEKGKDVELRCDPISGHTALYWYRQSLGQGLEFLIYFQGNSAPDKSGLPSDRFSAERTGGSVSTLTIQRTQQEDSAVYLCASSLDPGRQGTQYFGPGTRLLVL.

This chain links TRBV14 with TRBJ1-6, with unresolved D. CDR1 and CDR2 (germline): SGHDN, FVKESK. V lost 1 base, J lost 10 bases, and 5 bases lay in between. The CDR3 has 12 residues. The DNA of the CDR3 is TGTGCCAGCAGCCAAGTCGGGTCACCCCTCCACTTT. This codes for CASSQVGSPLHF. The entire variable domain, with the rest obtained from reference TRBV14 and TRBJ1-6, is as follows: EAGVTQFPSHSVIEKGQTVTLRCDPISGHDNLYWYRRVMGKEIKFLLHFVKESKQDESGMPNNRFLAERTGGTYSTLKVQPAELEDSGVYFCASSQVGSPLHFGNGTRLTVT.

As regards this clonotype: This clone may be a read error of a much larger clone one base away. V is TRBV20-1 and J is TRBJ2-3; D possibly corresponds to TRBD1 (5 bases). The CDR3 is 16 amino acids. CDR1 DFQATT and CDR2 SNEGSKA come from the germline V gene (reference sequence). V gave up 5 bases and J gave up 4 bases, with 22 bases separating them. The CDR3 loop is CSAESFRAGSSDTQYF. In nucleotides, the CDR3 is TGCAGTGCTGAATCGTTTAGGGCAGGGTCATCAGATACGCAGTATTTT.

This clonotype was seen more than once but under ten times. The CDR3 nucleotides are TGCGCCAGCAGCCAGGATGACAGGGCCAACTACAATGAGCAGTTCTTC. This sequence encodes CASSQDDRANYNEQFF. The rearrangement uses TRBV4-1 and TRBJ2-1; 7 nucleotides line up with TRBD1. The length of the CDR3 is 16 residues. Per germline, CDR1 MGHRA and CDR2 YSYEKL. The V segment lost 3 bases and the J segment 3 bases; nucleotides outside the gene matches: 8.

The chain links TRBV20-1 to TRBJ2-7, with D possibly being TRBD1 or TRBD2 (5 bases each). This CDR3 comprises 14 residues. Germline lookup yields CDR1 DFQATT and CDR2 SNEGSKA (reference sequence). The V and J ends lost 3 bases and 6 bases respectively, with 18 bases between them. The CDR3 region is CSASVRWDLPEQYF. CDR3 bases: TGCAGTGCTAGCGTGCGGTGGGACCTCCCCGAGCAGTACTTC.